This T cell receptor beta chain appears in the sequencing data of a study of blood T cell repertoires in COVID-19. Study context: The origin of the acute and convalescent COVID-19 samples was the United States, Italy and Spain. In each case, the material was cDNA or gDNA derived from T cells, B-cell-depleted T cells, or PBMCs.

In the study's own analysis: Researchers report that nucleated cell counts were estimated from reference gene primer amplification. The table came from immunoSEQ multiplex PCR; TCRdb's copy has only in-frame clones and leaves some out. That table furnishes V, J and clone size, whereas the DNA furnished D and trimming. The sample shows around 50,000 clones, 83% of them seen only once. V was pared by 7 bases and J by 4 bases, with 13 bases between. The CDR3 sequence is 14 residues long. Germline-derived CDR1 and CDR2 are LNHDA and SQIVND (reference sequence). The chain recombines TRBV19 with TRBJ2-2, with D perhaps TRBD1 (6 bases). The sample taken for sequencing was peripheral blood. The receptor was isolated from a human donor in a cohort sampled during active COVID-19. Here the CDR3 reads CASKTSGVTGELFF. The CDR3 nucleotides read TGTGCCAGTAAGACGTCAGGGGTCACCGGGGAGCTGTTTTTT.